These 30 T cell receptor beta chains were all obtained from the same sample, sequenced in a study of cytomegalovirus exposure and HLA in healthy donors. Method: immunoSEQ multiplex PCR; TCRdb's copy keeps in-frame clones and lacks some. The data contain some 87,000 clones, approximately 96% of them singletons. The specimen was PBMCs. These receptors were taken from a woman between 18 and 29 years old in good health and CMV-seronegative.

The chain combines TRBV4-1 with TRBJ2-7; D may be TRBD1 (6 bases). Germline V gene lookup returns CDR1 MGHRA and CDR2 YSYEKL. Trimming shortened V by 6 bases and J by 3 bases, and 15 bases separated the two germline ends. The CDR3 is 14 amino acids. The CDR3 DNA reads TGCGCCAGCAGTCGGACAGCCCTATACTACGAGCAGTACTTC. Translating gives CASSRTALYYEQYF.

J is TRBJ2-7 and V is TRBV5-1, with 16 nucleotides matching TRBD2. Looked up from germline, CDR1 is SGHRS and CDR2 is YFSETQ. This CDR3 has 18 amino acids. V lost 3 bases and J lost 1; bases outside the gene matches: 7. Here the CDR3 DNA reads TGCGCCAGCAGCTCGGGACTAGCGGGAGGGCGGGGATCCTACGAGCAGTACTTC. This gives the protein CASSSGLAGGRGSYEQYF.

This clone has a single count. The V gene is TRBV9, the J gene TRBJ1-5, with D uncertain. There are 14 residues in the CDR3. Germline lookup yields CDR1 SGDLS and CDR2 YYNGEE. Trimming left V 4 bases short and J 0 bases short, with 8 bases between. CDR3 amino acids: CASSPSGSNQPQHF. The CDR3 coding sequence is TGTGCCAGCAGCCCCTCGGGTAGCAATCAGCCCCAGCATTTT.

This clone has a handful of counts. The chain is built from TRBV20-1 and TRBJ1-6; D is perhaps TRBD1 (6 bases). This CDR3 has 11 amino acids. V was pared by 7 bases and J by 11 bases, with 12 bases between. Germline CDR1 reads DFQATT; CDR2 reads SNEGSKA (reference sequence). In DNA, the CDR3 is TGCAGTGTTATACAGGGTCCACCCCTCCACTTT. Its translation: CSVIQGPPLHF.

V usage is TRBV10-3 and J usage is TRBJ2-7; 9 nucleotides line up with TRBD1. Germline CDR1 and CDR2: ENHRY and SYGVKD. CDR3 length: 15 amino acids. The ends lost 7 bases at V and 2 bases at J; junction bases unmatched: 9. CDR3 in amino acids: CAITEDRGSAYEQYF. CDR3 nucleotides: TGTGCCATCACCGAGGACAGGGGATCGGCCTACGAGCAGTACTTC.

The V call is TRBV6-5, the J call TRBJ2-5, with 12 bases identical to TRBD1. The V gene end was trimmed by 4 bases and the J gene end by 8 bases; junction bases not matched to a gene: 8. The CDR3 spans 15 residues. The germline gives CDR1 MNHEY, CDR2 SVGAGI. The CDR3 bases are TGTGCCAGCAGTTCCCCGGGACAGGGGGCGAAAACCCAGTACTTC. Protein: CASSSPGQGAKTQYF.

V usage is TRBV7-6 and J usage is TRBJ1-2; D is perhaps TRBD1 (5 bases). The CDR3 has 15 residues. The germline V and J ends were trimmed by 1 base and 5 bases, with 14 bases remaining between them. The germline V gene encodes CDR1 SGHVS and CDR2 FNYEAQ. For the CDR3, the DNA is TGTGCCAGCAGCTTAGTTGGGGCCCAGGAATATGGCTACACCTTC. Protein product: CASSLVGAQEYGYTF.

The genes are TRBV28 and TRBJ1-4, with D perhaps matching TRBD1 (5 bases). Trimming left V 6 bases short and J 2 bases short, with 13 bases between. Germline CDR1 and CDR2: MDHEN and SYDVKM. This CDR3 is 15 amino acids long. CDR3 in DNA: TGTGCCAGCAGCCCTGGTGGGGCGACTAATGAAAAACTGTTTTTT. Translated, it gives CASSPGGATNEKLFF. The full variable domain, in which reference TRBV28 and TRBJ1-4 provide the parts outside the CDR3, is DVKVTQSSRYLVKRTGEKVFLECVQDMDHENMFWYRQDPGLGLRLIYFSYDVKMKEKGDIPEGYSVSREKKERFSLILESASTNQTSMYLCASSPGGATNEKLFFGSGTQLSVL.

This clone was found once. V is TRBV28 and J is TRBJ2-7; 7 bases line up with TRBD2. This CDR3 spans 16 amino acids. Germline assignment: CDR1 MDHEN and CDR2 SYDVKM. After removal of 3 bases from V and 7 bases from J, the junction contained 15 bases not matched to a gene. The CDR3 is CASSFPGWEGEQEQYF. The CDR3 coding sequence is TGTGCCAGCAGTTTCCCCGGCTGGGAGGGCGAGCAGGAGCAGTACTTC.

The chain employs TRBV19 and TRBJ1-5, with a possible D match to TRBD1 (5 bases). V was pared by 7 bases and J by 0 bases, with 16 bases between. The CDR3 spans 16 residues. Germline V gene data show CDR1 as LNHDA and CDR2 as SQIVND (reference sequence). Written as DNA, the CDR3 is TGTGCCAGTACCATCTGGGGCACTTATAGCAATCAGCCCCAGCATTTT. Amino acid sequence: CASTIWGTYSNQPQHF. The full variable domain, its missing parts supplied by reference TRBV19 and TRBJ1-5, is DGGITQSPKYLFRKEGQNVTLSCEQNLNHDAMYWYRQDPGQGLRLIYYSQIVNDFQKGDIAEGYSVSREKKESFPLTVTSAQKNPTAFYLCASTIWGTYSNQPQHFGDGTRLSIL.

The chain couples TRBV4-2 to TRBJ1-1; D is unclear. The V end lost 1 base, the J end lost 0 bases, and 12 bases lay between the germline ends. Germline V gene lookup returns CDR1 LGHNA and CDR2 YNFKEQ. This CDR3 region has 16 residues. The CDR3 is CASSQGRGGVNTEAFF. CDR3 nucleotides: TGTGCCAGCAGCCAAGGACGGGGTGGGGTGAACACTGAAGCTTTCTTT.

The chain has TRBV10-3 and TRBJ2-1, with D possibly matching TRBD2 (6 bases). With 10 bases removed from V and 7 bases from J, the gap between germline ends came to 17 bases. Germline-derived CDR1 and CDR2 are ENHRY and SYGVKD. The CDR3 loop spans 13 amino acids. The CDR3 sequence is CANRDSAGNEQFF. The DNA of the CDR3 is TGTGCCAACCGGGACTCCGCGGGAAATGAGCAGTTCTTC.

V gene TRBV28 combines with J gene TRBJ1-2; 7 bases line up with TRBD1. The length of the CDR3 is 15 residues. CDR1 is MDHEN and CDR2 is SYDVKM in the germline V gene. Losses at the gene ends were 4 bases for V and 6 bases for J; bases not matched to a gene: 11. The CDR3 region is CASSSPPQGIDGYTF. CDR3 bases: TGTGCCAGCAGTTCACCCCCACAGGGGATCGATGGCTACACCTTC.

This sequence joins TRBV9 and TRBJ2-2; a possible D gene is TRBD1 (5 bases). The CDR3 has 17 amino acids. Germline CDR1 reads SGDLS; CDR2 reads YYNGEE. V gave up 3 bases and J gave up 0 bases, with 15 bases separating them. The CDR3 region has the DNA TGTGCCAGCAGCGACCCACTCCGGACATCGAACACCGGGGAGCTGTTTTTT. Amino acid sequence: CASSDPLRTSNTGELFF.

This chain joins TRBV2 and TRBJ1-1; TRBD1 aligns across 7 bases. There are 14 residues in the CDR3. V shed 0 bases and J 7 bases; nucleotides not matched to a gene: 5. Germline V CDR1 and CDR2: SNHLY, FYNNEI. CDR3 in DNA: TGTGCCAGCAGTGAAGCCCAGGGGGTCGGTGAAGCTTTCTTT. It codes for CASSEAQGVGEAFF.

About this clone: Relative to the germline gene, one junction end is altered; a read error may explain this. This chain joins TRBV18 and TRBJ2-7; D is perhaps TRBD2 (5 bases). The CDR3 has 16 residues. Germline CDR1 and CDR2: KGHSH and LQKENI. This CDR3 is CASSSPKQGLIYEQYF. For the CDR3, the DNA is TGTGCCAGCTCATCACCGAAGCAAGGACTGATTTACGAGCAGTACTTC.

This chain links TRBV4-1 with TRBJ2-7, with a tentative D call TRBD2 (6 bases). Germline loops: CDR1 MGHRA, CDR2 YSYEKL. V lost 4 bases and J lost 0, with 16 bases in between. CDR3 length: 16 residues. In DNA form, the CDR3 reads TGCGCCAGCAGCCTCCTCGCGGGGACCAGCTCCTACGAGCAGTACTTC. Its translation: CASSLLAGTSSYEQYF.

The chain is built from TRBV7-9 and TRBJ2-2; D uncertain. The germline V gene has CDR1 SEHNR and CDR2 FQNEAQ (reference sequence). This CDR3 spans 15 amino acids. The ends were cut back, 5 bases at V and 7 bases at J, with 17 bases in the middle. The CDR3 loop is CASSKRWAFDGELFF. CDR3 DNA sequence: TGTGCCAGCAGCAAAAGGTGGGCATTCGACGGGGAGCTGTTTTTT. The full variable domain, its missing parts supplied by reference TRBV7-9 and TRBJ2-2, is DTGVSQNPRHKITKRGQNVTFRCDPISEHNRLYWYRQTLGQGPEFLTYFQNEAQLEKSRLLSDRFSAERPKGSFSTLEIQRTEQGDSAMYLCASSKRWAFDGELFFGEGSRLTVL.

This clone appeared once. This sequence joins TRBV2 and TRBJ2-2; 9 nucleotides agree with TRBD1. Germline V gene data show CDR1 as SNHLY and CDR2 as FYNNEI. This CDR3 contains 15 residues. Germline trimming cut 0 bases from V and 9 bases from J; bases unmatched to any gene: 5. DNA for the CDR3: TGTGCCAGCAGTGAAGCGTACAGGGGGCTAAGGGAGCTGTTTTTT. This gives the protein CASSEAYRGLRELFF.

The V and J genes are TRBV6-5 and TRBJ1-2; 11 nucleotides match TRBD1. This CDR3 has 15 amino acids. Trimming at V came to 3 bases and at J to 7 bases, leaving 7 bases not matched to a gene. CDR1 MNHEY and CDR2 SVGAGI come from the germline V gene. This chain's CDR3 is CASSYGDRGSLGYTF. The CDR3 coding sequence is TGTGCCAGCAGTTATGGGGACAGGGGGTCGCTTGGCTACACCTTC.

The CDR3 loop is CAWSVSSSEQYF. CDR3 bases: TGTGCCTGGAGTGTATCTAGCTCCGAGCAGTACTTC. The chain recombines TRBV30 with TRBJ2-7; tentatively, D is TRBD2 (5 bases). The length of the CDR3 is 12 residues. The V gene lost 0 bases and the J gene lost 6 bases, with 9 bases spanning the gap. The germline CDR1 and CDR2 sequences are GTSNPN and SVGIG (reference sequence).

The gene calls are TRBV7-9 and TRBJ2-2, with 9 bases lining up with TRBD1. Germline loops: CDR1 SEHNR, CDR2 FQNEAQ (reference sequence). This CDR3 spans 15 amino acids. V trimming: 4 bases; J trimming: 4 bases; junction bases outside the gene matches: 4. For the CDR3, the DNA is TGTGCCAGCAGCTCCAGGACAGGGGTCACCGGGGAGCTGTTTTTT. Translation: CASSSRTGVTGELFF.

The rearrangement links TRBV5-6 to TRBJ2-4, with D possibly matching TRBD1 (5 bases). Germline V CDR1 and CDR2: SGHDT, YYEEEE. This CDR3 is 14 amino acids long. The germline V and J ends were trimmed by 0 bases and 1 base, with 5 bases remaining between them. CDR3 region: CASSLDRAKNIQYF. DNA of the CDR3: TGTGCCAGCAGCTTGGACAGGGCCAAAAACATTCAGTACTTC.

This sequence joins TRBV10-1 and TRBJ1-1; TRBD1 is a possible D gene (6 bases). This CDR3 contains 14 residues. Between the trimmed V and J ends, which lost 2 bases and 5 bases, there was a span of 12 bases. CDR1 is WNHNN, CDR2 SYGVQD, per germline (reference sequence). This CDR3 reads CASSEGRGGTEAFF. The DNA for the CDR3 is TGCGCCAGCAGTGAGGGCAGGGGTGGTACTGAAGCTTTCTTT.

The chain carries TRBV28 and TRBJ2-7; maybe TRBD1 (6 bases). With 6 bases removed from V and 4 bases from J, the gap between germline ends came to 16 bases. Germline values: CDR1 MDHEN, CDR2 SYDVKM. The CDR3 contains 14 residues. The DNA for the CDR3 is TGTGCCAGCAGAGAGCCGGGACAAAATTACGAGCAGTACTTC. The encoded protein is CASREPGQNYEQYF.

A word on this clone: At one end the junction does not follow the germline gene, possibly because of a read error. The J gene is TRBJ1-5, the V gene TRBV28, with unresolved D. Per germline, CDR1 MDHEN and CDR2 SYDVKM. The CDR3 totals 12 residues. CDR3 region: CATQDGNQPQHF. The CDR3 region has the DNA TGCGCCACCCAGGATGGCAATCAGCCCCAGCATTTT.

J is TRBJ2-5 and V is TRBV5-8; D remains unclear. The length of the CDR3 is 13 residues. Trimming left V 0 bases short and J 3 bases short, with 6 bases between. Germline CDR1 and CDR2: SGHTS and YDEGEE. The CDR3 DNA follows: TGTGCCAGCAGCTTGGACCTAGAAGAGACCCAGTACTTC. It translates to CASSLDLEETQYF.

The chain employs TRBV7-8 and TRBJ2-7, with 10 bases lining up with TRBD1. Germline V gives CDR1 SGHVS, CDR2 FQNEAQ. V was pared by 0 bases and J by 2 bases, with 1 base of the junction left unmatched. The CDR3 extends over 15 amino acids. CDR3 in DNA: TGTGCCAGCAGCTTAGCGGGGACAGGGGCCTACGAGCAGTACTTC. Its translation is CASSLAGTGAYEQYF.

This clone appeared a single time. The V gene is TRBV9, the J gene TRBJ1-4, with TRBD1 as a possible D gene (5 bases). CDR1 and CDR2 (germline): SGDLS, YYNGEE. Trimming pared 3 bases from V and 8 bases from J, leaving 17 bases between. This CDR3 has 15 amino acids. The CDR3 loop reads CASSGAQGWGEKLFF. The CDR3, as DNA: TGTGCCAGCAGCGGGGCCCAAGGGTGGGGCGAAAAACTGTTTTTT.

The chain has TRBV10-3 and TRBJ2-3; TRBD1 might be the D (5 bases). The CDR3 runs 13 residues. The germline V and J ends were trimmed by 4 bases and 4 bases, with 9 bases remaining between them. Germline V gene sequence: CDR1 ENHRY, CDR2 SYGVKD. For the CDR3, the DNA is TGTGCCATCAGTGGCCAGGGTGCAGATACGCAGTATTTT. Residues: CAISGQGADTQYF.